This is a list of T cell receptor beta chains from one sample in a study of blood T cell repertoires in COVID-19. Profiled with immunoSEQ multiplex PCR; TCRdb holds only in-frame clones, not every one. The table has a few hundred thousand clones, more than 75% seen once. The sample comprised peripheral blood. All receptors derive from a woman aged 25 to 39 who had recovered from COVID-19. Both conserved end residues are trimmed from each CDR3. Clone size is stated in some rows and not others, as once, few, many or a class when expanded.

cdr3_length	v_call	clone_size	j_call	cdr3_aa
12	TRBV11-2	NA	TRBJ2-3	ASSLDRGADTQY
14	TRBV5-1	NA	TRBJ1-3	ASSLELGGSGNTIY
13	TRBV4-1	few	TRBJ1-4	ASSQEWGGGEKLF
12	TRBV28	NA	TRBJ2-1	ASSFSGTRNEQF
17	TRBV14	once	TRBJ1-1	ASSLHVGYGVLMNTEAF
10	TRBV5-1	NA	TRBJ2-3	ASRGDTDTQY
13	TRBV7-3	NA	TRBJ2-3	ASSYGLAGGDTQY
9	TRBV29-1	NA	TRBJ1-1	SAGQHTEAF
10	TRBV19	NA	TRBJ2-3	ASSFSGGPAV
11	TRBV24-1	NA	TRBJ2-3	ATRGRSTDTQY
12	TRBV5-1	NA	TRBJ1-1	ASSQTGGKSGAF
11	TRBV9	NA	TRBJ2-2	ASSVGRTGELF
14	TRBV5-1	NA	TRBJ1-1	ASSPKLWTGNTEAF
11	TRBV4-1	NA	TRBJ1-1	ASSQYGQPEAF
12	TRBV5-4	NA	TRBJ1-5	ASSYRVVDQPQH
15	TRBV5-1	once	TRBJ2-6	ASSTGTALSGANVLT
16	TRBV5-4	NA	TRBJ2-3	ASSLGLAGDLSTDTQY
15	TRBV11-2	NA	TRBJ2-7	ASSSWRLADSSYEQY
13	TRBV15	once	TRBJ1-4	ATSRDRTEGEKLF
11	TRBV4-3	NA	TRBJ2-7	ASSQGRIYEQY
13	TRBV6-5	NA	TRBJ1-6	ASGLGASKKSPLH
13	TRBV28	NA	TRBJ2-7	ASRDPGGGSYEQY
13	TRBV19	NA	TRBJ2-3	ASSGLAGASDTQY
11	TRBV6-4	NA	TRBJ1-6	ASAEITNSPLH
12	TRBV5-1	few	TRBJ1-2	ASSLDSANYGYT
10	TRBV12-3/TRBV12-4	NA	TRBJ1-2	ASSNGQASYT
13	TRBV27	NA	TRBJ1-5	ASSRQGGGNQPQH
11	TRBV5-5	NA	TRBJ1-1	ASSTLGGGEAF
11	TRBV7-8	NA	TRBJ2-3	ASSYRQTDTQY
12	TRBV6-5	NA	TRBJ2-7	ASRALSGPYEQY
13	TRBV11-3	NA	TRBJ1-5	ASSLPGGSNQPQH
11	TRBV6-5	few	TRBJ1-6	ASNGQPNSPLH
13	TRBV28	NA	TRBJ2-5	ASSKRTENQETQY
13	TRBV25-1	NA	TRBJ2-4	ASSAPGTGWNIQY
13	TRBV28	NA	TRBJ1-5	ASSSGSYSNQPQH
7	TRBV9	NA	TRBJ2-7	AGSYEQY
12	TRBV5-6	NA	TRBJ1-4	ASTSGTGEEKLF
13	TRBV5-1	NA	TRBJ2-3	ASSFAGPNTDTQY
12	TRBV6-5	NA	TRBJ1-1	ASTRQGGNTEAF
13	TRBV7-9	NA	TRBJ2-3	ASSFRSGIPDTQY
10	TRBV6-5	NA	TRBJ1-2	ASRTGGLGYT
14	TRBV7-8	NA	TRBJ1-1	ASSFAYLYSNTEAF
11	TRBV7-2	NA	TRBJ2-4	ASSLGQKNIQY
13	TRBV4-3	few	TRBJ2-3	ASSQDRVGTDTQY
13	TRBV28	NA	TRBJ2-3	ASSPVEMGTDTQY
12	TRBV7-3	NA	TRBJ2-3	ASSRGHPTDTQY
13	TRBV19	NA	TRBJ1-4	ASTDPRDSNEKLF
13	TRBV7-8	NA	TRBJ2-3	ASSLVSRETDTQY
12	TRBV30	NA	TRBJ2-2	AWSGGLNTGELF
12	TRBV28	NA	TRBJ1-6	ASSLTGHNSPLH
13	TRBV7-9	NA	TRBJ2-1	ASSHVLDRDNEQF
12	TRBV11-1	few	TRBJ2-7	ASSYRGTVYEQY